This TCR beta chain was captured in a study of graft-versus-host responses after intestinal transplantation. Across the whole study: After anti-thymocyte globulin induction, recipients took tacrolimus and steroids for approximately 3 years. Study-level points and caveats: The highest levels of circulating GvH clones went along with early declines in HvG clones after transplant. Graft-donor T cell macrochimerism coincided with high graft-versus-host to host-versus-graft clonal ratios in allografts. Marrow from the recipient contained GvH clones, some of which had appeared first in ileum or blood.

Graft tissue processing released intraepithelial and lamina propria lymphocytes. CDR1 SGHVS and CDR2 FNYEAQ come from the germline V gene. Trimming removed 4 bases from V and 1 base from J; junction bases left unmatched: 4. The CDR3 is made up of 14 amino acids. As to this clone: The antigen is unknown.

Data came from immunoSEQ multiplex PCR; TCRdb stores just in-frame clones and leaves some out. Of roughly 960 clones in the sample, 84% were seen once. The source material was ileum tissue, sampled approximately 110 days after intestinal transplant. The chain uses TRBV7-6 and TRBJ2-7; 7 bases line up with TRBD1. This clonotype originated in a human patient who received an intestinal transplant, so some T cells may come from the graft donor. CDR3 residues: CASSSGQTSYEQYF. CDR3 nucleotides: TGTGCCAGCAGCTCGGGACAGACATCCTACGAGCAGTACTTC.